A single sample gave rise to the 14 T cell receptor beta chains below, sequenced in a study of cytomegalovirus exposure and HLA in healthy donors. The PCR ran on 60 Vbeta and 13 Jbeta primers. Measured with immunoSEQ multiplex PCR; TCRdb has only the in-frame clones, and not every one. The repertoire holds approximately 280,000 clones, with approximately 90% as singletons. Sequenced material: PBMCs. The receptors were sampled from a man between 40 and 49 years old in good health and CMV-seropositive.

The chain recombines TRBV27 with TRBJ2-1; 8 bases line up with TRBD2. The germline CDR1 and CDR2 sequences are MNHEY and SMNVEV (reference sequence). Trimming at V came to 8 bases and at J to 3 bases, leaving 6 bases not matched to a gene. The CDR3 has 14 amino acids. The CDR3 region is CASGRLAFYNEQFF. The DNA of the CDR3 is TGTGCCAGCGGTCGACTAGCGTTCTACAATGAGCAGTTCTTC.

The chain is built from TRBV5-1 and TRBJ2-1, with TRBD2 matching over 11 bases. Germline CDR1 SGHRS, CDR2 YFSETQ. J was trimmed by 7 bases and V by 7 bases; bases with no gene match: 13. The CDR3 runs 16 residues. This CDR3 is CASYSGRARQTNEQFF. The CDR3 DNA reads TGCGCCAGCTATAGCGGGAGGGCTAGACAAACGAATGAGCAGTTCTTC.

V gene TRBV7-2 combines with J gene TRBJ2-1; 7 bases map to TRBD2. The junction had 8 bases not matched to a gene; V was cut back by 5 bases and J by 7 bases. Germline V CDR1 and CDR2: SGHTA, FQGNSA. This CDR3 comprises 14 residues. CDR3 DNA: TGTGCCAGCAGCGCACGGGGACTACTAAATGAGCAGTTCTTC. This codes for CASSARGLLNEQFF. The full variable domain, rest sourced from reference TRBV7-2 and TRBJ2-1, is GAGVSQSPSNKVTEKGKDVELRCDPISGHTALYWYRQSLGQGLEFLIYFQGNSAPDKSGLPSDRFSAERTGGSVSTLTIQRTQQEDSAVYLCASSARGLLNEQFFGPGTRLTVL.

The chain joins TRBV28 to TRBJ1-1; D unclear. Germline values: CDR1 MDHEN, CDR2 SYDVKM. V lost 3 bases and J lost 6, with 5 bases in between. The CDR3 sequence is 11 residues long. CDR3 residues: CASSLAAEAFF. The CDR3 coding sequence is TGTGCCAGCAGTTTGGCTGCTGAAGCTTTCTTT.

The genes are TRBV7-2 and TRBJ2-3; no clear D. The V gene lost 5 bases and the J gene lost 2 bases, with 17 bases spanning the gap. Germline V gene sequence: CDR1 SGHTA, CDR2 FQGNSA. This CDR3 is built from 16 residues. The CDR3 is CASSPSPWQDTDTQYF. CDR3 in DNA: TGTGCCAGCAGCCCCTCCCCCTGGCAGGACACAGATACGCAGTATTTT.

The chain joins TRBV7-3 to TRBJ2-1; 14 positions agree with TRBD2. Per germline, CDR1 SGHTA and CDR2 FQGTGA. V lost 2 bases, J lost 6 bases, and 3 bases stayed unmatched. The CDR3 extends over 16 amino acids. The CDR3 sequence is CASSLLGLAGGNEQFF. DNA of the CDR3: TGTGCCAGCAGCTTACTCGGACTAGCGGGAGGCAATGAGCAGTTCTTC.

V gene TRBV30 combines with J gene TRBJ2-7; 8 positions match TRBD2. With 4 bases clipped from V and 0 bases from J, the junction kept 8 bases outside the gene matches. The germline gives CDR1 GTSNPN, CDR2 SVGIG (reference sequence). The CDR3 spans 15 residues. DNA for the CDR3: TGTGCCTGGAAACGGGAGGGGGGAAGCTCCTACGAGCAGTACTTC. Protein: CAWKREGGSSYEQYF.

The chain uses TRBV28 and TRBJ1-2, with D unresolved. CDR3 length: 23 residues. V was trimmed by 5 bases and J by 0 bases, leaving 37 bases between them. CDR1 and CDR2 (germline): MDHEN, SYDVKM. CDR3 bases: TGTGCCAGCAGTACCCGTGAGTCTGTGAGAGGGCAATCACCAGTCAAAACTAACTATGGCTACACCTTC. Residues: CASSTRESVRGQSPVKTNYGYTF.

This rearrangement joins TRBV4-2 to TRBJ1-3, with 7 positions matching TRBD1. The CDR3 has 15 residues. CDR1 and CDR2 (germline): LGHNA, YNFKEQ. The trim removed 0 bases at V and 3 bases at J, leaving 2 bases unmatched. The CDR3 DNA sequence: TGTGCCAGCAGCCAAGAACAGGGGATTGGAAACACCATATATTTT. It encodes CASSQEQGIGNTIYF.

This chain uses TRBV30 with TRBJ2-7; 12 bases are a match to TRBD1. The CDR3 length is 15 residues. J gave up 6 bases and V 1 base, and 7 bases lay outside the gene matches. The V gene's germline CDR1 is GTSNPN and CDR2 SVGIG (reference sequence). Here the CDR3 reads CAWSEGQGASGEQYF. The CDR3 bases are TGTGCCTGGAGTGAGGGACAGGGGGCATCAGGCGAGCAGTACTTC.

The rearrangement uses TRBV28 and TRBJ1-1, with a weak D call TRBD1 (6 bases). This CDR3 has 11 residues. V gave up 5 bases and J gave up 7 bases, with 8 bases separating them. CDR1 and CDR2 from the germline V gene are MDHEN and SYDVKM. In nucleotides, the CDR3 is TGTGCCAGCAGTCAGGGGTTTGAAGCTTTCTTT. It encodes CASSQGFEAFF.

V gene TRBV30 combines with J gene TRBJ2-2, with D tentatively TRBD1 (5 bases). The CDR3 has 12 residues. Germline V CDR1 and CDR2: GTSNPN, SVGIG (reference sequence). The V end lost 4 bases, the J end lost 8 bases, and 11 bases lay between the germline ends. The CDR3 is CAWKQGRGELFF. CDR3 in DNA: TGTGCCTGGAAGCAGGGAAGGGGGGAGCTGTTTTTT.

V is TRBV28 and J is TRBJ1-1; D possibly corresponds to TRBD1 (6 bases). This CDR3 is 13 amino acids long. Germline V lookup: CDR1 MDHEN, CDR2 SYDVKM. The V gene lost 1 base and the J gene lost 4 bases, with 7 bases spanning the gap. The CDR3 DNA reads as TGTGCCAGCAGTTTATCAGGGGCCACTGAAGCTTTCTTT. The encoded protein is CASSLSGATEAFF.

V usage is TRBV11-2 and J usage is TRBJ1-5; no clear D gene. V was clipped by 1 base and J by 7 bases, with 8 bases between them. This CDR3 comprises 13 residues. Germline V gives CDR1 SGHAT, CDR2 FQNNGV. CDR3 sequence (DNA): TGTGCCAGCAGCTTAGGGGGAGAGCAGCCCCAGCATTTT. Translated, it gives CASSLGGEQPQHF.